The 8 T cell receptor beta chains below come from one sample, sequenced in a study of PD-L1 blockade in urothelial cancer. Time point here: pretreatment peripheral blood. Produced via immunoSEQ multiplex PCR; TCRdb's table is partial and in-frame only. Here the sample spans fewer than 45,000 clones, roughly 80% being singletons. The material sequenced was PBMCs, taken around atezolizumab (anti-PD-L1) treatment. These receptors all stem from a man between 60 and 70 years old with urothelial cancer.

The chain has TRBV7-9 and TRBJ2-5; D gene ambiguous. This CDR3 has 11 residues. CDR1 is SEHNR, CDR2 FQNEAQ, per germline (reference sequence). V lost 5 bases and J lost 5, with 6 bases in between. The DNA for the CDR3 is TGTGCCAGCAGCCCTTCGGAGACCCAGTACTTC. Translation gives CASSPSETQYF. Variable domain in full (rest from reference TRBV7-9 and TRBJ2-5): DTGVSQNPRHKITKRGQNVTFRCDPISEHNRLYWYRQTLGQGPEFLTYFQNEAQLEKSRLLSDRFSAERPKGSFSTLEIQRTEQGDSAMYLCASSPSETQYFGPGTRLLVL.

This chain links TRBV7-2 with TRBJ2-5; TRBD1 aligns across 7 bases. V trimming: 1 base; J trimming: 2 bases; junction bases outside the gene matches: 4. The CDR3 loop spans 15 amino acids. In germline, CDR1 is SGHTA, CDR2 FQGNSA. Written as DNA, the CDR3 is TGTGCCAGCAGCTTAGAGGGACAGCCTCAAGAGACCCAGTACTTC. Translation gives CASSLEGQPQETQYF.

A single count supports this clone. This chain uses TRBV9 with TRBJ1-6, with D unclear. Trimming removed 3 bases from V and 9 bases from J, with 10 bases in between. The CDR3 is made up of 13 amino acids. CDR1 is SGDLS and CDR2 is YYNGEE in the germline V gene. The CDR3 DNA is TGTGCCAGCAGCGGGGAAGGGAGTTCACCCCTCCACTTT. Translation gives CASSGEGSSPLHF.

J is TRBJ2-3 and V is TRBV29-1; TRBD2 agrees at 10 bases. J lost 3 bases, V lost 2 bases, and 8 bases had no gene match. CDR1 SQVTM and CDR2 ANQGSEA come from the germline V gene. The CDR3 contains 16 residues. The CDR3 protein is CSVEPASGGGTDTQYF. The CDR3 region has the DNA TGCAGCGTTGAACCGGCTAGCGGGGGTGGGACAGATACGCAGTATTTT.

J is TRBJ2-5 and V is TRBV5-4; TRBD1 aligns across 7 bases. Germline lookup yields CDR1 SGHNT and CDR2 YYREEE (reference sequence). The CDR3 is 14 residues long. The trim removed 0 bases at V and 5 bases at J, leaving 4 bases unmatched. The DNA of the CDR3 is TGTGCCAGCAGCTTGGAGGGGGCAGGGGAGACCCAGTACTTC. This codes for CASSLEGAGETQYF.

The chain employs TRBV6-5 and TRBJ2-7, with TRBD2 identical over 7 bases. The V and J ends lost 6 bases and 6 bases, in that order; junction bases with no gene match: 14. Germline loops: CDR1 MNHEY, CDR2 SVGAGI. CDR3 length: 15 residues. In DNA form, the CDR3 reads TGTGCCAGCAGACCCCCCCGGGGAGGGATCGGCGAGCAGTACTTC. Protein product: CASRPPRGGIGEQYF.

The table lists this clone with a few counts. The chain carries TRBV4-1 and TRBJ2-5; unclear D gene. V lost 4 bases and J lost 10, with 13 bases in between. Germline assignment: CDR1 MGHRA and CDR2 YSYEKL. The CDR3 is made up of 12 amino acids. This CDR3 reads CASSRPGPVQYF. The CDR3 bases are TGCGCCAGCAGCCGCCCAGGCCCGGTCCAGTACTTC.

The DNA for the CDR3 is TGTGCCAGTAGTATAGCCGGGACAGGGGGCTATGGCTACACCTTC. It codes for CASSIAGTGGYGYTF. V usage is TRBV19 and J usage is TRBJ1-2, with 11 bases matching TRBD1. CDR1 is LNHDA and CDR2 is SQIVND in the germline V gene (reference sequence). V was clipped by 1 base and J by 4 bases; unmatched bases: 2. The length of the CDR3 is 15 residues.